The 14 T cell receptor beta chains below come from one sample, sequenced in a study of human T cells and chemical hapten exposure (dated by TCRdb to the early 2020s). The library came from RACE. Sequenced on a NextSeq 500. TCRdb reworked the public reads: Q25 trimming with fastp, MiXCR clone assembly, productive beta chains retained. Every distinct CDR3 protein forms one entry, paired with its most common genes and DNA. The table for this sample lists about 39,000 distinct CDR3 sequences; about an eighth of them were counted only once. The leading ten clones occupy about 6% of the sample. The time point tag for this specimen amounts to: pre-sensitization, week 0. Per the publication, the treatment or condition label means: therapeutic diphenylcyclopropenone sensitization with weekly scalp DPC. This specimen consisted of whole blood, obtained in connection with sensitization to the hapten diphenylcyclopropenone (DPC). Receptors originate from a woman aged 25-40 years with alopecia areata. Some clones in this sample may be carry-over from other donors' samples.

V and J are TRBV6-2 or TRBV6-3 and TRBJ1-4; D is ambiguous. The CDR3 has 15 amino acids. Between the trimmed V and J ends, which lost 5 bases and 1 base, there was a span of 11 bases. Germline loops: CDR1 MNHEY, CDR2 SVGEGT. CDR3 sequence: CASSPWGRTNEKLFF. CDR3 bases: TGTGCCAGCAGTCCCTGGGGAAGAACTAATGAAAAACTGTTTTTT.

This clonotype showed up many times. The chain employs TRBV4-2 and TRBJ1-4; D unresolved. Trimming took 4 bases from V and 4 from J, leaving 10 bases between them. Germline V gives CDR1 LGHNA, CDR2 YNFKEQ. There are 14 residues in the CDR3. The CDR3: CASSRKERNEKLFF. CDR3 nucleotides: TGTGCCAGCAGCCGAAAGGAGCGTAATGAAAAACTGTTTTTT.

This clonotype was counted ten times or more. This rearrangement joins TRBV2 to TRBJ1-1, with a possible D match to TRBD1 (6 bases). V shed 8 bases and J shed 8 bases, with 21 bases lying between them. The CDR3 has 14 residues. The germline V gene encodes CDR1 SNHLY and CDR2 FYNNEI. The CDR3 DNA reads TGTGCCAGCTCTCACTTGTCGGCAGGGGCGGAAGCTTTCTTT. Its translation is CASSHLSAGAEAFF.

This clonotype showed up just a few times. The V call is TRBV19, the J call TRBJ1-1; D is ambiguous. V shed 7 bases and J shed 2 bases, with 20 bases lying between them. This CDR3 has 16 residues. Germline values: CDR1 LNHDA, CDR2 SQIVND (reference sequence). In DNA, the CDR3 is TGTGCCAGTATTCCCGGTGCGTACAGTACCAACACTGAAGCTTTCTTT. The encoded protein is CASIPGAYSTNTEAFF.

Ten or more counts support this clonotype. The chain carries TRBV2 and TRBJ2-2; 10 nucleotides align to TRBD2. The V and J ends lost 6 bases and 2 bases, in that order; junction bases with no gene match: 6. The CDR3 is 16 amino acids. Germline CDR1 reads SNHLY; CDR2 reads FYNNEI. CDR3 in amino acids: CASSRGLADNTGELFF. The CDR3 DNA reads TGTGCCAGCAGCAGAGGACTAGCGGATAACACCGGGGAGCTGTTTTTT.

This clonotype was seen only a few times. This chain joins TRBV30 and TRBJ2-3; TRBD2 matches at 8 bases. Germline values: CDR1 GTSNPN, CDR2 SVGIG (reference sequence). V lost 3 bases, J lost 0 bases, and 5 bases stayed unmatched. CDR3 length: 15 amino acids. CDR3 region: CAWSGGLVSTDTQYF. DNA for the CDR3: TGTGCCTGGAGCGGGGGACTAGTTAGCACAGATACGCAGTATTTT.

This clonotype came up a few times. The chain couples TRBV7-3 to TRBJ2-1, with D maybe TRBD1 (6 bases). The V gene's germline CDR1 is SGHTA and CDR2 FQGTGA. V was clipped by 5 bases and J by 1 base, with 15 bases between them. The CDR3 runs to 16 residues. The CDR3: CASSPQGSLSYNEQFF. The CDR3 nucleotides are TGTGCCAGCAGCCCCCAGGGGTCATTGTCCTACAATGAGCAGTTCTTC.

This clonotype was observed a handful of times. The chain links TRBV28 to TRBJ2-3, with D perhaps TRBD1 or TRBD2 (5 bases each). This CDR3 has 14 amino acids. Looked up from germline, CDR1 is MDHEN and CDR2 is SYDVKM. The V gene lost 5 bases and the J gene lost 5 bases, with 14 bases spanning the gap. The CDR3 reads CASSPGADGDTQYF. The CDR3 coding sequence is TGTGCCAGCAGTCCCGGGGCAGACGGAGATACGCAGTATTTT.

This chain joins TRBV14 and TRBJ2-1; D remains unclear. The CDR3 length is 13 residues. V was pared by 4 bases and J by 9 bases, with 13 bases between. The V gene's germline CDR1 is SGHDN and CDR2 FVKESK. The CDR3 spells CASSPSLRGEQFF. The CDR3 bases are TGTGCCAGCAGCCCGTCCTTACGCGGTGAGCAGTTCTTC.

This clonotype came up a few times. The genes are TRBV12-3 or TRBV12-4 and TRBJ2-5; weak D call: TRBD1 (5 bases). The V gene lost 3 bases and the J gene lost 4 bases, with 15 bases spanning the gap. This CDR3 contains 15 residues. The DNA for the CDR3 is TGTGCCAGCAGTTTCGCCTTAGGGGCTGGAGAGACCCAGTACTTC. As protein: CASSFALGAGETQYF.

The CDR3 DNA reads as TGTGCCAGCAGCGAGTCCACTGAAGCTTTCTTT. It translates to CASSESTEAFF. J is TRBJ1-1 and V is TRBV7-9; D is unresolved. The CDR3 contains 11 residues. Germline assignment: CDR1 SEHNR and CDR2 FQNEAQ (reference sequence). Trimming left V 5 bases short and J 4 bases short, with 5 bases between. The complete variable domain, with remaining parts taken from reference TRBV7-9 and TRBJ1-1, reads DTGVSQNPRHKITKRGQNVTFRCDPISEHNRLYWYRQTLGQGPEFLTYFQNEAQLEKSRLLSDRFSAERPKGSFSTLEIQRTEQGDSAMYLCASSESTEAFFGQGTRLTVV.

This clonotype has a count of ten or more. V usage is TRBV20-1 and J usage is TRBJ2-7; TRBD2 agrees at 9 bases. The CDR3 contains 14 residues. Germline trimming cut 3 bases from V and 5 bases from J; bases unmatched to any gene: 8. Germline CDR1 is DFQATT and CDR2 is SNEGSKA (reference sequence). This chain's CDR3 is CSARGGLAGNEQYF. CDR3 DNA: TGCAGTGCTAGGGGGGGACTAGCAGGAAACGAGCAGTACTTC.

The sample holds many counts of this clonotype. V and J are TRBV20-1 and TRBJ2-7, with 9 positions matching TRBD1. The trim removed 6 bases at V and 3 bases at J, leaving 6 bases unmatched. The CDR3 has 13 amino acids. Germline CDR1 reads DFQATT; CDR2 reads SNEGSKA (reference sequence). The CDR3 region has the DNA TGCAGTGCAAAAACGGGACAGGGCTACGAGCAGTACTTC. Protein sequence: CSAKTGQGYEQYF.

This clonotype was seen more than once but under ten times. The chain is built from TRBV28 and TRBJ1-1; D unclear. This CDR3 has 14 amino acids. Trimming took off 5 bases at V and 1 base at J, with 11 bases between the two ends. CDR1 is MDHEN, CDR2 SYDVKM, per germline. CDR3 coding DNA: TGTGCCAGCAGTCGTCCGGCGGGGAACACTGAAGCTTTCTTT. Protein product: CASSRPAGNTEAFF.